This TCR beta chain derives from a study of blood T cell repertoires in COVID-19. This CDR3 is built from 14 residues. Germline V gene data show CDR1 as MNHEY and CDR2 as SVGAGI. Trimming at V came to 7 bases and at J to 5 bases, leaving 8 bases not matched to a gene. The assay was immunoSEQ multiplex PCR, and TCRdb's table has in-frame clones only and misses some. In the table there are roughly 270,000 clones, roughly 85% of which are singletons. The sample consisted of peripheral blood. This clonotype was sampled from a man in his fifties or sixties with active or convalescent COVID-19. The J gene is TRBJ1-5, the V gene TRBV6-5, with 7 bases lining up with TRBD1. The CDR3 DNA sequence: TGTGCCAGCAAAGCAGGGGGTTGGCATCAGCCCCAGCATTTT. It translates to CASKAGGWHQPQHF.